The source of this T cell receptor (beta chain) is a study of early T cells in non-severe SARS-CoV-2 infection. Molecules of cDNA were individually given unique molecular identifiers that were attached to them. One entry per CDR3 protein results from TCRdb running MiXCR on the 5' RACE reads. This sample carries tens of thousands of distinct CDR3 sequences, over 5% of them seen once, and the ten largest clones take 6.8%. This TCR derives from an adult who was a healthcare worker with PCR-confirmed SARS-CoV-2 infection or an uninfected control (not recorded which). Sequenced material: whole blood.

CDR3 bases: TGCAGTGCTAGTCAAGGGACAGGGTTTGGCGGGGAGCTGTTTTTT. Residues: CSASQGTGFGGELFF. This chain connects TRBV20-1 to TRBJ2-2; 9 nucleotides align to TRBD1. The CDR3 loop spans 15 amino acids. V shed 3 bases and J 7 bases; nucleotides not matched to a gene: 9. Germline-derived CDR1 and CDR2 are DFQATT and SNEGSKA (reference sequence).